The clone carrying this TCR beta chain has at least ten counts. Its antigen is not known. This sample is drawn from a study of CD8 T cells in ankylosing spondylitis. Study outcomes and limitations: A TCR beta motif of about eight highly homologous variants appeared characteristic of ankylosing spondylitis blood. Peripheral blood samples showed relatively rare disease-linked clones, and these clones were CD8+.

The V end lost 4 bases, the J end lost 2 bases, and 11 bases lay between the germline ends. The CDR3 loop spans 15 amino acids. Making use of molecular barcodes, quantitative 5'-RACE generated TCR beta libraries. From the 5' RACE reads, TCRdb called clonotypes with MiXCR, one entry per CDR3 protein. In the table there are under 300,000 distinct CDR3 sequences, 15% to 20% of which are singletons. The gene calls are TRBV12-3 or TRBV12-4 and TRBJ2-2; TRBD2 is a possible D gene (6 bases). Sequenced: blood, either unsorted or a sorted T cell fraction (not recorded which). The sequence was collected from a male donor with ankylosing spondylitis or in good health (not recorded which). CDR3 nucleotide sequence: TGTGCCAGCAGTTCCGGGACTCCAAACACCGGGGAGCTGTTTTTT. Translating it yields CASSSGTPNTGELFF.